The T cell receptor beta chain under discussion was sequenced for a study of OX40 agonist ivuxolimab in advanced cancers. The overall study: Among those enrolled, mean age was approximately 62 years (range 23 to 79) and 75% to 90% were male. Earlier anti-PD-1, anti-PD-L1 or anti-CTLA-4 therapy was permitted; 30% to 45% had received some.

Study results and caveats: Determination of antigen specificity was not performed for the expanded peripheral T cells. Among the least clonally expanded were partial responders at 0.1-3.0 mg/kg.

Germline assignment: CDR1 SGHNT and CDR2 YENEEA. The CDR3 has 15 residues. The V segment lost 5 bases and the J segment 6 bases; nucleotides outside the gene matches: 4. A remark on this clone: The antigen remains undetermined.

TCRdb keeps only in-frame clones here, not all; method: immunoSEQ multiplex PCR. Of under 65,000 clones detected, approximately 90% appear once; the ten largest clones hold about 0.76%. The sample consisted of CD4+ or CD8+ T cells sorted from blood, taken in a trial of the OX40 agonist ivuxolimab. V gene TRBV11-3 combines with J gene TRBJ2-2; 12 nucleotides align to TRBD2. The receptor's source is an adult with an advanced solid tumor such as melanoma, head and neck, liver or kidney cancer. CDR3 DNA sequence: TGTGCCAGCAGCCGACTAGCGGGAGCGGCCGGGGAGCTGTTTTTT. Translated, it gives CASSRLAGAAGELFF.